Each of the 3 T cell receptor beta chains below was sequenced from the same sample in a study of T cell responses to AZD1222 COVID-19 vaccine. The assay was immunoSEQ multiplex PCR, and TCRdb's table has in-frame clones only and misses some. Of about 190,000 clones listed, 94% were seen once; the top ten hold roughly 8.4%. Sequencing was performed on peripheral blood, taken on day 0 of AZD1222 vaccination. These receptor sequences come from an adult in good health.

The chain carries TRBV29-1 and TRBJ2-6, with D possibly being TRBD2 (6 bases). V dropped 4 bases and J dropped 2 bases, with 6 bases sitting between them. The CDR3 runs to 13 residues. Germline CDR1 reads SQVTM; CDR2 reads ANQGSEA. The chain's CDR3 is CSVGEAGANVLTF. The CDR3 DNA reads as TGCAGCGTTGGGGAGGCTGGGGCCAACGTCCTGACTTTC.

V usage is TRBV5-8 and J usage is TRBJ1-3; D gene ambiguous. The CDR3 sequence is 16 residues long. V gave up 6 bases and J gave up 0 bases, with 16 bases separating them. CDR1 and CDR2 from the germline V gene are SGHTS and YDEGEE. In nucleotides, the CDR3 is TGTGCCAGCACCCTTCGGGTCTCGAGCTCTGGAAACACCATATATTTT. Protein sequence: CASTLRVSSSGNTIYF. Supplemented by reference TRBV5-8 and TRBJ1-3, the full variable domain reads EAGVTQSPTHLIKTRGQQATLRCSPISGHTSVYWYQQALGLGLQFLLWYDEGEERNRGNFPPRFSGRQFPNYSSELNVNALELEDSALYLCASTLRVSSSGNTIYFGEGSWLTVV.

The rearrangement joins TRBV5-1 to TRBJ2-1; 15 nucleotides agree with TRBD2. The CDR3 runs to 16 residues. Germline CDR1 SGHRS, CDR2 YFSETQ. Trimming took 4 bases from V and 3 from J; bases not matched to a gene: 2. The CDR3 DNA follows: TGCGCCAGCAGCGCGGGACTAGCGGGAGGCTACAATGAGCAGTTCTTC. It yields the protein CASSAGLAGGYNEQFF.